The 29 T cell receptor beta chains reported below all come from one sample, sequenced in a study of cytomegalovirus exposure and HLA in healthy donors. The repertoire was sequenced with immunoSEQ multiplex PCR; TCRdb's copy has only in-frame clones and lacks some. The sample has around 61,000 clones, around nine tenths seen once. Sequenced material: PBMCs. These receptors all stem from a man younger than 30 in good health and CMV-seronegative.

CDR3 protein: CASSYRSGYGYTF. The CDR3 DNA sequence: TGTGCCAGCAGTTACAGATCCGGCTATGGCTACACCTTC. The chain joins TRBV6-5 to TRBJ1-2; D not certain. Trimming stripped 2 bases from V and 4 bases from J, with 8 bases between. CDR3 length: 13 amino acids. Germline V CDR1 and CDR2: MNHEY, SVGAGI.

This clone occurred a few times. V usage is TRBV6-1 and J usage is TRBJ2-3; a weak D match, TRBD1 (6 bases). Germline CDR1 is MNHNS and CDR2 is SASEGT. Trimming shortened V by 6 bases and J by 0 bases, and 13 bases separated the two germline ends. CDR3 length: 15 amino acids. This CDR3 is CASSAAGASTDTQYF. For the CDR3, the DNA is TGTGCCAGCAGCGCGGCAGGGGCAAGCACAGATACGCAGTATTTT.

J is TRBJ1-2 and V is TRBV11-3, with D maybe TRBD1 (6 bases). The CDR3 has 14 residues. CDR1 and CDR2 (germline): SGHNT, YENEEA. Trimming removed 1 base at V and 9 bases at J, with 15 bases between. The CDR3 protein is CASSLVGGGYSYTF. For the CDR3, the DNA is TGTGCCAGCAGCTTAGTAGGGGGAGGGTACAGCTACACCTTC.

The CDR3 region has the DNA TGCGCCAGCTTGGGGAGGGCCAAGACAGATACGCAGTATTTT. This codes for CASLGRAKTDTQYF. The rearrangement joins TRBV4-3 to TRBJ2-3; TRBD2 aligns across 7 bases. Trimming cost V 8 bases and J 3 bases; bases outside gene matches: 8. The CDR3 is 14 residues long. CDR1 is LGHNA and CDR2 is YSLEER in the germline V gene.

This rearrangement joins TRBV19 to TRBJ1-2; maybe TRBD1 (5 bases). V was shortened by 1 base and J by 1 base, with 10 bases between the two germline ends. The length of the CDR3 is 15 residues. Germline CDR1 LNHDA, CDR2 SQIVND (reference sequence). The CDR3 DNA is TGTGCCAGTAGTATAGTCTCTCAGGGTAACTATGGCTACACCTTC. Translating it yields CASSIVSQGNYGYTF.

The V call is TRBV9, the J call TRBJ1-2; 11 bases line up with TRBD1. Germline CDR1 and CDR2: SGDLS and YYNGEE. This CDR3 region has 15 residues. V shed 3 bases, J shed 3 bases, and the junction held 4 bases outside the gene matches. The CDR3 here is CASSGLGQGDYGYTF. The CDR3 DNA is TGTGCCAGCAGCGGATTGGGACAGGGGGACTATGGCTACACCTTC.

The chain couples TRBV14 to TRBJ2-7; 7 positions match TRBD2. CDR3 length: 14 amino acids. The V gene end was trimmed by 4 bases and the J gene end by 1 base; junction bases not matched to a gene: 4. Germline values: CDR1 SGHDN, CDR2 FVKESK. The CDR3 protein is CASSLSAGSYEQYF. The CDR3, as DNA: TGTGCCAGCAGCCTCTCAGCGGGGTCCTACGAGCAGTACTTC. Drawing the rest from reference TRBV14 and TRBJ2-7, the complete variable domain is EAGVTQFPSHSVIEKGQTVTLRCDPISGHDNLYWYRRVMGKEIKFLLHFVKESKQDESGMPNNRFLAERTGGTYSTLKVQPAELEDSGVYFCASSLSAGSYEQYFGPGTRLTVT.

The chain is built from TRBV27 and TRBJ2-7, with 10 bases identical to TRBD1. The CDR3 length is 15 residues. Germline assignment: CDR1 MNHEY and CDR2 SMNVEV (reference sequence). With 8 bases clipped from V and 6 bases from J, the junction kept 13 bases outside the gene matches. The CDR3 protein is CASQKSGTGAFEQYF. The CDR3 DNA is TGTGCCAGCCAAAAGTCCGGGACAGGGGCGTTCGAGCAGTACTTC.

The chain recombines TRBV10-3 with TRBJ2-3; no clear D gene. V was clipped by 7 bases and J by 0 bases, with 14 bases between them. CDR1 and CDR2 from the germline V gene are ENHRY and SYGVKD. CDR3 length: 15 amino acids. The CDR3 nucleotides are TGTGCCATCACCCCAACCACGGGTAGCACAGATACGCAGTATTTT. Encoded protein: CAITPTTGSTDTQYF.

This chain joins TRBV7-8 and TRBJ2-7; 8 nucleotides agree with TRBD2. CDR1 is SGHVS, CDR2 FQNEAQ, per germline. This CDR3 is 15 amino acids long. The J segment lost 7 bases and the V segment lost 0 bases, leaving 8 bases of the junction unmatched. For the CDR3, the DNA is TGTGCCAGCAGCTTAGCTCCGGGACTAGTCACTGAGCAGTACTTC. Protein product: CASSLAPGLVTEQYF.

CDR3 in DNA: TGTGCCGCAGGGGTGTACCAAGAGACCCAGTACTTC. Translating it yields CAAGVYQETQYF. The chain joins TRBV5-4 to TRBJ2-5; D is possibly TRBD1 (6 bases). The ends were cut back, 10 bases at V and 0 bases at J, with 10 bases in the middle. Germline V gene lookup returns CDR1 SGHNT and CDR2 YYREEE (reference sequence). The CDR3 sequence is 12 residues long.

The J gene is TRBJ2-7, the V gene TRBV7-6; 8 nucleotides agree with TRBD2. V lost 5 bases to trimming and J lost 2 bases; unmatched junction nucleotides: 5. CDR1 is SGHVS and CDR2 is FNYEAQ in the germline V gene. CDR3 length equals 14 residues. The CDR3 is CASSLGTSTYEQYF. CDR3 DNA sequence: TGTGCCAGCAGCCTCGGGACTAGTACCTACGAGCAGTACTTC.

This clone was observed a single time. The J gene is TRBJ2-7, the V gene TRBV10-3; D remains ambiguous. Trimming left V 3 bases short and J 2 bases short, with 14 bases between. The CDR3 is 15 residues long. Germline values: CDR1 ENHRY, CDR2 SYGVKD. The CDR3 here is CAISERSGGTYEQYF. CDR3 sequence (DNA): TGTGCCATCAGTGAAAGGTCCGGCGGTACCTACGAGCAGTACTTC.

V usage is TRBV9 and J usage is TRBJ2-1, with D tentatively TRBD2 (6 bases). The germline gives CDR1 SGDLS, CDR2 YYNGEE. This CDR3 has 14 amino acids. The V gene lost 3 bases and the J gene lost 0 bases, with 7 bases spanning the gap. For the CDR3, the DNA is TGTGCCAGCAGCGGGGAGGACTCCTACAATGAGCAGTTCTTC. Translated, it gives CASSGEDSYNEQFF.

This chain's CDR3 is CASSSTLKGESSYGYTF. The CDR3 nucleotides read TGCGCCAGCAGCTCGACCCTTAAGGGGGAAAGTTCGTATGGCTACACCTTC. The J gene is TRBJ1-2, the V gene TRBV5-1; the D gene is possibly TRBD1 (6 bases). V dropped 3 bases and J dropped 5 bases, with 23 bases sitting between them. Germline CDR1 SGHRS, CDR2 YFSETQ. The CDR3 has 17 residues. The full variable domain, in which reference TRBV5-1 and TRBJ1-2 provide the parts outside the CDR3, is KAGVTQTPRYLIKTRGQQVTLSCSPISGHRSVSWYQQTPGQGLQFLFEYFSETQRNKGNFPGRFSGRQFSNSRSEMNVSTLELGDSALYLCASSSTLKGESSYGYTFGSGTRLTVV.

The chain carries TRBV4-3 and TRBJ2-6, with TRBD2 identical over 10 bases. This CDR3 is 20 amino acids long. The V and J ends lost 1 base and 1 base, in that order; junction bases with no gene match: 10. Germline values: CDR1 LGHNA, CDR2 YSLEER. The CDR3 DNA reads TGCGCCAGCAGCCAAGGACGGAGCGGGAGGGCCGGGTCTGGGGCCAACGTCCTGACTTTC. Translated, it gives CASSQGRSGRAGSGANVLTF.

This chain uses TRBV9 with TRBJ2-2, with D maybe TRBD2 (5 bases). V lost 3 bases to trimming and J lost 7 bases, with 19 bases between them. Germline V gene sequence: CDR1 SGDLS, CDR2 YYNGEE. The CDR3 consists of 16 residues. The CDR3 DNA is TGTGCCAGCAGCGACCCCGGACTGGTGGTAGGCGGGGAGCTGTTTTTT. The encoded protein is CASSDPGLVVGGELFF.

The chain joins TRBV9 to TRBJ1-4; D is perhaps TRBD1 (6 bases). CDR1 and CDR2 (germline): SGDLS, YYNGEE. The V gene lost 0 bases and the J gene lost 3 bases, with 12 bases spanning the gap. The CDR3 length is 16 residues. The CDR3 DNA follows: TGTGCCAGCAGCGTAGGGGGGGGCGCGGCTAATGAAAAACTGTTTTTT. Translated: CASSVGGGAANEKLFF.

This chain connects TRBV5-1 to TRBJ1-2, with D perhaps TRBD1 (5 bases). Germline loops: CDR1 SGHRS, CDR2 YFSETQ. The CDR3 runs 14 residues. The germline V and J ends were trimmed by 0 bases and 4 bases, with 10 bases remaining between them. CDR3 sequence reads: CASSLDRISYGYTF. In nucleotides, the CDR3 is TGCGCCAGCAGCTTGGACAGGATCAGCTATGGCTACACCTTC.

The CDR3 DNA sequence: TGTGCCAGCAGCGTAGATGGGGGCCAAGCTTTCTTT. Protein product: CASSVDGGQAFF. The gene calls are TRBV9 and TRBJ1-1; TRBD1 is a possible D gene (6 bases). This CDR3 has 12 residues. The germline gives CDR1 SGDLS, CDR2 YYNGEE. Trimming left V 0 bases short and J 9 bases short, with 9 bases between.

The rearrangement uses TRBV7-9 and TRBJ2-3; 8 bases match TRBD1. The V gene end was trimmed by 5 bases and the J gene end by 9 bases; junction bases not matched to a gene: 7. From germline, CDR1 is SEHNR and CDR2 FQNEAQ (reference sequence). This CDR3 has 13 amino acids. CDR3: CASSARGRVTQYF. The CDR3 coding sequence is TGTGCCAGCAGCGCCAGGGGGCGGGTAACGCAGTATTTT.

The CDR3 loop reads CASSMGRAGTEAFF. The CDR3 coding sequence is TGTGCCAGTAGTATGGGGAGGGCGGGGACTGAAGCTTTCTTT. The V and J genes are TRBV19 and TRBJ1-1; D is undetermined. The CDR3 is made up of 14 amino acids. CDR1 and CDR2 from the germline V gene are LNHDA and SQIVND (reference sequence). The germline V and J ends were trimmed by 3 bases and 5 bases, with 13 bases remaining between them. The variable domain in full, completed from reference TRBV19 and TRBJ1-1, reads DGGITQSPKYLFRKEGQNVTLSCEQNLNHDAMYWYRQDPGQGLRLIYYSQIVNDFQKGDIAEGYSVSREKKESFPLTVTSAQKNPTAFYLCASSMGRAGTEAFFGQGTRLTVV.

This chain links TRBV7-2 with TRBJ2-5, with 10 positions matching TRBD1. CDR3 length: 14 amino acids. V trimming: 3 bases; J trimming: 5 bases; junction bases outside the gene matches: 3. CDR1 SGHTA and CDR2 FQGNSA come from the germline V gene. The CDR3: CASSFDRGRETQYF. CDR3 bases: TGTGCCAGCAGCTTTGACAGGGGGCGGGAGACCCAGTACTTC.

The genes are TRBV5-1 and TRBJ2-2, with D perhaps TRBD1 (6 bases). In germline, CDR1 is SGHRS, CDR2 YFSETQ. Deletions cut 0 bases from V and 0 bases from J, with 6 bases between. There are 15 residues in the CDR3. CDR3 in DNA: TGCGCCAGCAGCTTGGACAGGGCGAACACCGGGGAGCTGTTTTTT. Translating gives CASSLDRANTGELFF.

V and J are TRBV27 and TRBJ2-6; D possibly corresponds to TRBD2 (5 bases). The CDR3 sequence is 14 residues long. Germline lookup yields CDR1 MNHEY and CDR2 SMNVEV (reference sequence). The V gene lost 5 bases and the J gene lost 3 bases, with 8 bases spanning the gap. The CDR3 DNA sequence: TGTGCCAGCAGTCCCCGGGGTGGGGCCAACGTCCTGACTTTC. It specifies CASSPRGGANVLTF. The whole variable domain, filled in from reference TRBV27 and TRBJ2-6, reads EAQVTQNPRYLITVTGKKLTVTCSQNMNHEYMSWYRQDPGLGLRQIYYSMNVEVTDKGDVPEGYKVSRKEKRNFPLILESPSPNQTSLYFCASSPRGGANVLTFGAGSRLTVL.

This chain connects TRBV6-6 to TRBJ2-5; the D gene is possibly TRBD2 (5 bases). Germline-derived CDR1 and CDR2 are MNHNY and SVGAGI (reference sequence). The CDR3 length is 16 residues. V lost 0 bases to trimming and J lost 5 bases, with 16 bases between them. This CDR3 is CASSYSRRAGLETQYF. The CDR3 DNA is TGTGCCAGCAGTTACTCGAGAAGGGCGGGTTTGGAGACCCAGTACTTC.

V gene TRBV5-6 combines with J gene TRBJ2-7; D not resolved. V was shortened by 0 bases and J by 5 bases, with 18 bases between the two germline ends. Per the germline V gene, CDR1 is SGHDT and CDR2 is YYEEEE. CDR3 length: 16 amino acids. In nucleotides, the CDR3 is TGTGCCAGCAGCTTGGCCGCTGGGCTGTTAAGGAACGAGCAGTACTTC. Residues: CASSLAAGLLRNEQYF. Full variable domain (rest looked up from reference TRBV5-6 and TRBJ2-7): DAGVTQSPTHLIKTRGQQVTLRCSPKSGHDTVSWYQQALGQGPQFIFQYYEEEERQRGNFPDRFSGHQFPNYSSELNVNALLLGDSALYLCASSLAAGLLRNEQYFGPGTRLTVT.

The chain uses TRBV28 and TRBJ2-7; D gene unclear. Germline CDR1 and CDR2: MDHEN and SYDVKM. The CDR3 runs to 12 residues. V lost 1 base to trimming and J lost 3 bases, with 4 bases between them. As DNA, the CDR3 is TGTGCCAGCAGTTTATCTAACTACGAGCAGTACTTC. Translated: CASSLSNYEQYF.

This rearrangement joins TRBV21-1 to TRBJ2-3; TRBD2 is the table's D call, not checked against the DNA. TRBV21-1 is shown as a pseudogene. The CDR3 spans 17 residues. The CDR3 loop is CARRFRIGTSGTDTQYF. The CDR3, as DNA: TGTGCCAGAAGGTTTAGAATAGGGACTAGCGGCACAGATACGCAGTATTTT.